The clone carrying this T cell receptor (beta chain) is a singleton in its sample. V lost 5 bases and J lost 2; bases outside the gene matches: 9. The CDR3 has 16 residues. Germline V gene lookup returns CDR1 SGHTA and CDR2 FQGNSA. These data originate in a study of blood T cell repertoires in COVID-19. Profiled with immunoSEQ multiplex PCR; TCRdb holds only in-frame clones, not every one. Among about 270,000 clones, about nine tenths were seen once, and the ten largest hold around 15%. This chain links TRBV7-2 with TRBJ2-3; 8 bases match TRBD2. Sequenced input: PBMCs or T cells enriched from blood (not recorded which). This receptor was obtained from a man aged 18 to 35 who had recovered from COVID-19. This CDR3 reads CASSPRGGAPTDTQYF. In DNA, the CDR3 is TGTGCCAGCAGCCCCCGGGGGGGGGCCCCCACAGATACGCAGTATTTT.